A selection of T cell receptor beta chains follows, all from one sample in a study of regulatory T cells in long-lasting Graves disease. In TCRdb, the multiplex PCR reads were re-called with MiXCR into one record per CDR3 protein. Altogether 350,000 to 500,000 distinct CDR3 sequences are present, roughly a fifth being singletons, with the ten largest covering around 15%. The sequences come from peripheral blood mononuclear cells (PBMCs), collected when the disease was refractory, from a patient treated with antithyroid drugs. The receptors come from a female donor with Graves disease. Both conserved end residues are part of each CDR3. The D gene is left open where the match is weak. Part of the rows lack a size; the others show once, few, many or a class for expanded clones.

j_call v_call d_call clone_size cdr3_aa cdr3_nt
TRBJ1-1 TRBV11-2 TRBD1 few CASSLVQGAYTEAFF TGTGCCAGCAGCTTAGTTCAGGGGGCCTATACTGAAGCTTTCTTT
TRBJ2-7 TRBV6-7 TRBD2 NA CASSYSRGRLAGCSSYEQYF TGTGCCAGCAGTTACTCGAGAGGGAGGCTAGCGGGTTGCAGCTCCTACGAGCAGTACTTC
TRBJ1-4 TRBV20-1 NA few CSASMGGEKLFF TGCAGTGCTAGTATGGGTGGGGAAAAACTGTTTTTT
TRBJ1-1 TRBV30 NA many CAWSRGGGTEAFF TGTGCCTGGAGTAGAGGGGGAGGCACTGAAGCTTTCTTT
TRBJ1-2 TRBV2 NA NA CASRGTVSYGYTF TGTGCCAGCAGGGGAACGGTTTCTTATGGCTACACCTTC
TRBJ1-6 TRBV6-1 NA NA CASRGTLSNSPLHF TGTGCCAGCAGAGGGACATTGAGTAATTCACCCCTCCACTTT
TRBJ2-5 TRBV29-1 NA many CSVERRGRQQETQYF TGCAGCGTTGAAAGACGCGGCCGGCAGCAAGAGACCCAGTACTTC
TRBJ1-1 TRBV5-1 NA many CASSLLSGGPAEAFF TGCGCCAGCAGCTTGTTATCCGGGGGCCCGGCTGAAGCTTTCTTT
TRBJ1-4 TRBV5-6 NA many CASSSKGANEKLFF TGTGCCAGCAGCTCCAAAGGGGCTAATGAAAAACTGTTTTTT
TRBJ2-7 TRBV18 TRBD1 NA CVSSDRGNYEQYF TGTGTCAGCTCCGACAGGGGGAACTACGAGCAGTACTTC
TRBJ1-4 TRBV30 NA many CAWSPGVEKLFF TGTGCCTGGAGTCCGGGGGTCGAAAAACTGTTTTTT
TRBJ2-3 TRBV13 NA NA CASSHTGLTDTQYF TGTGCCAGCAGCCATACAGGGTTGACAGATACGCAGTATTTT
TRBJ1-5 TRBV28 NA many CASSLSGGARGNQPQHF TGTGCCAGCAGTTTGAGTGGGGGGGCTAGAGGCAATCAGCCCCAGCATTTT
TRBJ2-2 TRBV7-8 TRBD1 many CASSKAQGGNTGELFF TGTGCCAGCAGCAAAGCCCAAGGGGGCAATACCGGGGAGCTGTTTTTT
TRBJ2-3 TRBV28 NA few CACHGGGGDTQYF TGTGCCTGCCACGGAGGGGGAGGCGATACGCAGTATTTT
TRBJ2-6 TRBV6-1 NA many CASLSGDGANVLTF TGTGCCTCCCTATCAGGAGATGGGGCCAACGTCCTGACTTTC
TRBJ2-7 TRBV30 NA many CAWSEGVGSYEQYF TGTGCCTGGAGTGAAGGGGTTGGATCCTACGAGCAGTACTTC
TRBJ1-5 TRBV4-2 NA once CASSQEGGGYSNQPQHF TGTGCCAGCAGCCAAGAGGGGGGGGGCTATAGCAATCAGCCCCAGCATTTT
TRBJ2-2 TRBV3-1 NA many CASSQDSMSIGELFF TGTGCCAGCAGCCAGGACAGCATGTCGATCGGGGAGCTGTTTTTT
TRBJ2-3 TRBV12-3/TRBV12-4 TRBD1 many CAIGATGPFTDTQYF TGTGCCATCGGCGCGACAGGGCCCTTCACAGATACGCAGTATTTT
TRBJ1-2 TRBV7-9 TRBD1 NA CAVGQGFNSLSYTF TGTGCCGTTGGACAGGGATTTAATTCTTTGAGCTACACCTTC
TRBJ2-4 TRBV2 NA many CASWTPVVSRAKNIQYF TGTGCCAGCTGGACACCCGTGGTATCACGGGCCAAAAACATTCAGTACTTC
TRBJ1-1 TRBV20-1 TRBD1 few CSARSAGTGQAAFF TGCAGTGCTAGATCTGCCGGGACAGGGCAGGCAGCTTTCTTT
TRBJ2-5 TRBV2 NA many CASRHSEGHQQETQYF TGTGCCAGCAGGCACTCTGAGGGGCACCAACAAGAGACCCAGTACTTC
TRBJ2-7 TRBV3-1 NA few CASSQEIGMAGEQYF TGTGCCAGCAGCCAAGAAATTGGGATGGCAGGCGAGCAGTACTTC
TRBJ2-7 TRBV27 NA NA CASSVAGQDAYEQYF TGTGCCAGCAGTGTCGCGGGGCAGGACGCCTACGAGCAGTACTTC
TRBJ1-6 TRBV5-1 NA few CASKFGQNYNSPLHF TGCGCCAGCAAGTTTGGACAGAACTATAATTCACCCCTCCACTTT
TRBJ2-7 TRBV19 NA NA CASSIASKSYEQYF TGTGCCAGTAGTATCGCGTCAAAGTCCTACGAGCAGTACTTC
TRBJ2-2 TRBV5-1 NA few CASSLALQGPHGELFF TGCGCCAGCAGCTTAGCTTTACAGGGTCCCCACGGGGAGCTGTTTTTT
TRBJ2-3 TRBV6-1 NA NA CASSLKMRAGDTQYF TGTGCCAGCAGTCTAAAAATGCGGGCGGGAGATACGCAGTATTTT
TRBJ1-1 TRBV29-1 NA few CSAPGRINTEAFF TGCAGCGCCCCGGGACGGATAAACACTGAAGCTTTCTTT
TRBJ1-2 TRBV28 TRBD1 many CASRLPTGGGYTF TGTGCCAGCAGACTTCCGACAGGGGGAGGCTACACCTTC
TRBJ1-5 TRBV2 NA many CASSATDYSNQPQHF TGTGCCAGCAGTGCGACGGATTATAGCAATCAGCCCCAGCATTTT
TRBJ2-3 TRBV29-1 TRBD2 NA CSVEELAGATDTQYF TGCAGCGTTGAAGAACTAGCGGGAGCAACAGATACGCAGTATTTT
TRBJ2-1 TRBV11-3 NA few CASSLDSRTYNEQFF TGTGCCAGCAGCTTAGACAGTCGAACTTACAATGAGCAGTTCTTC
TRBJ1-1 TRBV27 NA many CASSLSRYRMNTEAFF TGTGCCAGCAGTTTATCGAGGTACAGGATGAACACTGAAGCTTTCTTT
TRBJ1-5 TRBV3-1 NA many CASSQSHQPQHF TGTGCCAGCAGCCAATCTCATCAGCCCCAGCATTTT
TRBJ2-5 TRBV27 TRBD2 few CASSLAFRSGRKIHETQYF TGTGCCAGCAGTTTAGCTTTCCGTAGCGGGAGAAAGATTCACGAGACCCAGTACTTC
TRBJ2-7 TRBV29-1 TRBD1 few CSVEDRDGTGVKYEQYF TGCAGCGTTGAAGATCGGGACGGGACAGGGGTGAAATACGAGCAGTACTTC
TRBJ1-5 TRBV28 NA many CASSLGGLRGHQPQHF TGTGCCAGCAGTTTAGGGGGGCTCCGTGGCCATCAGCCCCAGCATTTT
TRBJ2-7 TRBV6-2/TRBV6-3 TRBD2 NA CASSYGETSAAYEQYF TGTGCCAGCAGTTACGGTGAGACTAGCGCTGCCTACGAGCAGTACTTC
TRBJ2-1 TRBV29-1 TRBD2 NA CSISTSGRAHGEQFF TGCAGCATTAGCACTAGCGGGAGGGCCCACGGTGAGCAGTTCTTC
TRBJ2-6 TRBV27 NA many CASSLSGGSGANVLTF TGTGCCAGCAGTTTATCGGGGGGCTCTGGGGCCAACGTCCTGACTTTC
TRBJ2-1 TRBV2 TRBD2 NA CASRAPLAGFDEQFF TGTGCCAGCAGGGCCCCCCTAGCGGGATTCGATGAGCAGTTCTTC